Each of the 18 T cell receptor beta chains below was sequenced from the same sample in a study of blood T cell repertoires in COVID-19. Some clones are missing from TCRdb's copy, which holds only in-frame ones; the method was immunoSEQ multiplex PCR. The sample lists about 240,000 clones, 84% seen once, with less than 4.5% in the top ten. Sequenced material: peripheral blood. The origin of the receptors is a man aged 50 to 59 with acute or convalescent COVID-19.

The chain links TRBV7-2 to TRBJ1-3, with a possible D match to TRBD1 (6 bases). The CDR3 loop spans 14 amino acids. The V and J ends lost 5 bases and 4 bases respectively, with 12 bases between them. The germline CDR1 and CDR2 sequences are SGHTA and FQGNSA. The CDR3 region is CASSVTGYGNTIYF. Here the CDR3 DNA reads TGTGCCAGCAGCGTCACAGGGTACGGAAACACCATATATTTT.

The chain links TRBV5-1 to TRBJ2-5; no definite D call. V lost 4 bases and J 5 bases, leaving 15 bases between the germline ends. The CDR3 sequence is 14 residues long. Per germline, CDR1 SGHRS and CDR2 YFSETQ. The CDR3 loop is CASSLDVAGETQYF. CDR3 bases: TGCGCCAGCAGCCTGGACGTCGCCGGGGAGACCCAGTACTTC.

This clone was found a few times. V is TRBV21-1 and J is TRBJ2-7; TRBD2, the D gene given by the table, was not confirmed from the DNA. TRBV21-1 is an annotated pseudogene. The CDR3 is made up of 16 amino acids. The CDR3, as DNA: TGTGCCAGCAGCAAAGTCAGAGCGGGTCTCCTTTACGAGCAGTACTTC. Amino acid sequence: CASSKVRAGLLYEQYF.

The V call is TRBV11-2, the J call TRBJ2-7; D is ambiguous. This CDR3 is built from 15 residues. Between the trimmed V and J ends, which lost 4 bases and 3 bases, there was a span of 16 bases. From germline, CDR1 is SGHAT and CDR2 FQNNGV. Here the CDR3 reads CASSSTSDGSYEQYF. The CDR3, as DNA: TGTGCCAGCAGCTCGACATCCGACGGAAGCTACGAGCAGTACTTC.

V gene TRBV18 combines with J gene TRBJ2-5; D remains unclear. CDR1 and CDR2 from the germline V gene are KGHSH and LQKENI. V lost 4 bases, J lost 2 bases, and 8 bases lay in between. The CDR3 sequence is 13 residues long. CDR3 coding DNA: TGTGCCAGCTCACTGGCCCTTCAAGAGACCCAGTACTTC. As protein: CASSLALQETQYF. The full variable domain, its missing parts supplied by reference TRBV18 and TRBJ2-5, is NAGVMQNPRHLVRRRGQEARLRCSPMKGHSHVYWYRQLPEEGLKFMVYLQKENIIDESGMPKERFSAEFPKEGPSILRIQQVVRGDSAAYFCASSLALQETQYFGPGTRLLVL.

This rearrangement joins TRBV28 to TRBJ1-5, with D perhaps matching TRBD1 (6 bases). Germline values: CDR1 MDHEN, CDR2 SYDVKM. This CDR3 is built from 14 residues. The V and J ends lost 6 bases and 5 bases respectively, with 14 bases between them. Written as DNA, the CDR3 is TGTGCCAGCAGCGGCGGGGGCCGGCATCAGCCCCAGCATTTT. The encoded protein is CASSGGGRHQPQHF.

The genes are TRBV6-5 and TRBJ2-1; TRBD2 agrees at 11 bases. V lost 6 bases, J lost 7 bases, and 8 bases stayed unmatched. CDR1 is MNHEY and CDR2 is SVGAGI in the germline V gene. The CDR3 consists of 15 residues. CDR3 in amino acids: CASSLIAGGQNEQFF. The CDR3 nucleotides are TGTGCCAGCAGCCTTATAGCGGGAGGGCAAAATGAGCAGTTCTTC.

The CDR3 DNA sequence: TGTGCCAGCAGCGTAGCAGAAGGGACAGGGTACACCGGGGAGCTGTTTTTT. It codes for CASSVAEGTGYTGELFF. J is TRBJ2-2 and V is TRBV9; 9 bases match TRBD1. V shed 0 bases, J shed 3 bases, and the junction held 6 bases outside the gene matches. Germline CDR1 SGDLS, CDR2 YYNGEE. The CDR3 runs to 17 residues.

The chain joins TRBV28 to TRBJ1-2; 10 nucleotides line up with TRBD1. V shed 7 bases and J 14 bases; nucleotides not matched to a gene: 19. Germline CDR1 MDHEN, CDR2 SYDVKM. The CDR3 has 15 residues. CDR3 residues: CASNDRDRGLGIRTF. In DNA form, the CDR3 reads TGTGCCAGCAATGACCGGGACAGGGGATTGGGGATCCGTACCTTC.

This clone was picked up a small number of times. The rearrangement uses TRBV5-1 and TRBJ2-1; TRBD2 aligns across 8 bases. In germline, CDR1 is SGHRS, CDR2 YFSETQ. The CDR3 has 15 residues. Trimming removed 3 bases from V and 6 bases from J; junction bases left unmatched: 8. CDR3 residues: CASSSIAGSGNEQFF. The CDR3 DNA reads TGCGCCAGCAGCTCTATAGCGGGGTCGGGCAATGAGCAGTTCTTC.

The genes are TRBV12-5 and TRBJ2-7, with 8 bases identical to TRBD1. This CDR3 contains 13 residues. The germline V gene encodes CDR1 LGHNT and CDR2 FRNRAP. V gave up 4 bases and J gave up 6 bases; unmatched junction bases: 5. This CDR3 is CASGSGQATEQYF. The CDR3 bases are TGTGCTAGTGGTTCGGGACAGGCTACCGAGCAGTACTTC.

The chain recombines TRBV3-1 (or the pseudogene TRBV3-2) with TRBJ2-1; 7 positions match TRBD2. The V segment lost 8 bases and the J segment 3 bases; nucleotides outside the gene matches: 1. Germline CDR1 reads LGHDT; CDR2 reads YNNKEL (reference sequence). CDR3 length: 12 amino acids. The CDR3 DNA follows: TGTGCCAGCGGGGGGGTCTACAATGAGCAGTTCTTC. It encodes CASGGVYNEQFF.

The chain uses TRBV3-1 (or the pseudogene TRBV3-2) and TRBJ2-7; a possible D gene is TRBD2 (6 bases). CDR3 length: 16 residues. Germline V lookup: CDR1 LGHDT, CDR2 YNNKEL (reference sequence). V was clipped by 1 base and J by 2 bases, with 15 bases between them. DNA for the CDR3: TGTGCCAGCAGCCAAGGAATTTTGGAGGGGACCTACGAGCAGTACTTC. It translates to CASSQGILEGTYEQYF.

The chain links TRBV6-5 to TRBJ2-3; 9 positions match TRBD2. The V gene end was trimmed by 6 bases and the J gene end by 6 bases; junction bases not matched to a gene: 4. Germline CDR1 and CDR2: MNHEY and SVGAGI. The CDR3 has 13 residues. The DNA of the CDR3 is TGTGCCAGCAGCCGCGGACTAGCGGATACGCAGTATTTT. Amino acids: CASSRGLADTQYF.

This clone has just one count. The rearrangement uses TRBV29-1 and TRBJ1-2, with D possibly being TRBD1 (6 bases). The CDR3 is 16 residues long. The germline CDR1 and CDR2 sequences are SQVTM and ANQGSEA. Trimming left V 4 bases short and J 2 bases short, with 20 bases between. DNA for the CDR3: TGCAGCGTTGCAAAGGGGGGGGCAGGGAGGAACTATGGCTACACCTTC. Amino acids: CSVAKGGAGRNYGYTF.

This clone occurred once. The V and J genes are TRBV5-6 and TRBJ2-2, with 7 nucleotides matching TRBD1. V was clipped by 3 bases and J by 4 bases; unmatched bases: 3. The germline V gene encodes CDR1 SGHDT and CDR2 YYEEEE. This CDR3 is built from 14 residues. CDR3 in DNA: TGTGCCAGCAGCTGGGACAGCCGCACCGGGGAGCTGTTTTTT. As protein: CASSWDSRTGELFF.

CDR3 DNA: TGTGCCAGCAGCCTTACTAGCGGGGGGATCACAGATACGCAGTATTTT. Translation: CASSLTSGGITDTQYF. The rearrangement links TRBV9 to TRBJ2-3, with 12 nucleotides matching TRBD2. CDR1 SGDLS and CDR2 YYNGEE come from the germline V gene. This CDR3 region has 16 residues. V lost 4 bases to trimming and J lost 2 bases; unmatched junction nucleotides: 5.

On this clone: At the DNA level, this CDR3 is encoded by other sequences in the same sample as well. The V and J genes are TRBV5-1 and TRBJ2-7, with 8 bases that match TRBD1. The junction had 5 bases not matched to a gene; V was cut back by 2 bases and J by 1 base. Germline loops: CDR1 SGHRS, CDR2 YFSETQ. This CDR3 comprises 15 residues. The chain's CDR3 is CASSFRTGNSYEQYF. The CDR3, as DNA: TGCGCCAGCAGCTTTAGGACAGGGAATTCCTACGAGCAGTACTTC.